One and the same sample provided the 18 T cell receptor beta chains below, sequenced in a study of T-cell reconstitution after alpha-beta-depleted transplantation in children (dated by TCRdb to the mid-2010s). Library method: PCR. The sample was run on an Illumina HiSeq 2500. Molecular barcoding was employed in the preparation of TCR libraries, with unique molecular identifiers being used to normalize TCRbeta repertoire quantification. TCRdb ran its own pipeline on the public reads, namely fastp trimming at Q25 and MiXCR clone calling, and kept in-frame beta chains. Rows with one shared CDR3 protein collapse into an entry with the most common genes and DNA. This sample lists 15,000 to 20,000 distinct CDR3 sequences; roughly 12% were detected once. 70% to 80% of the sample is in the top ten clones. The treatment or condition label for this specimen denotes: allogeneic hematopoietic cell transplantation with graft depleted of TCRalphabeta T cells and CD19 B cells.

The specimen was PBMCs, mostly from graft donor cells, collected 180 days after TCRalphabeta/CD19-depleted stem cell transplant. The receptors stem from a boy younger than two who had a stem cell transplant for Wiskott-Aldrich syndrome, so the T cells may come from the graft donor.

The table lists this clonotype with many counts. The rearrangement uses TRBV4-3 and TRBJ2-7; no clear D gene. Trimming took off 0 bases at V and 5 bases at J, with 8 bases between the two ends. Germline V lookup: CDR1 LGHNA, CDR2 YSLEER. This CDR3 comprises 13 residues. CDR3 coding DNA: TGCGCCAGCAGCCAAGACGGAAGGAACGAGCAGTACTTC. Amino acids: CASSQDGRNEQYF.

This clonotype was counted many times. The genes are TRBV20-1 and TRBJ2-2; unclear D gene. The germline V gene has CDR1 DFQATT and CDR2 SNEGSKA (reference sequence). The CDR3 loop spans 14 amino acids. The V end lost 3 bases, the J end lost 3 bases, and 11 bases lay between the germline ends. The chain's CDR3 is CSARGDGYTGELFF. For the CDR3, the DNA is TGCAGTGCTAGGGGCGACGGTTACACCGGGGAGCTGTTTTTT.

Of note for this clonotype: Being one base from a much bigger clone, this may be a read error. The chain is built from TRBV19 and TRBJ1-2, with D uncertain. From germline, CDR1 is LNHDA and CDR2 SQIVND (reference sequence). V lost 0 bases and J lost 1, with 9 bases in between. This CDR3 is 15 amino acids long. In nucleotides, the CDR3 is TGTGCCAGTAGTATAGACAACGATGGTAACTATGGCTACACCTTC. This sequence encodes CASSIDNDGNYGYTF. Using reference TRBV19 and TRBJ1-2 for the parts outside the CDR3, the full variable domain is DGGITQSPKYLFRKEGQNVTLSCEQNLNHDAMYWYRQDPGQGLRLIYYSQIVNDFQKGDIAEGYSVSREKKESFPLTVTSAQKNPTAFYLCASSIDNDGNYGYTFGSGTRLTVV.

This clonotype was seen only a few times. The rearrangement links TRBV10-3 to TRBJ2-5, with 9 nucleotides matching TRBD2. The CDR3 contains 17 residues. The germline CDR1 and CDR2 sequences are ENHRY and SYGVKD. J lost 2 bases, V lost 0 bases, and 7 bases had no gene match. This CDR3 is CAISESRSAGGQETQYF. The CDR3 bases are TGTGCCATCAGTGAGTCTCGTTCTGCGGGAGGGCAAGAGACCCAGTACTTC.

This clonotype was seen a few times. The chain recombines TRBV28 with TRBJ1-2; D is perhaps TRBD1 (6 bases). The CDR3 length is 15 residues. The germline gives CDR1 MDHEN, CDR2 SYDVKM. Trimming removed 7 bases at V and 5 bases at J, with 20 bases between. The DNA of the CDR3 is TGTGCCAGCACCCTTAACCTGAGGGGGAATTATGGCTACACCTTC. Its protein is CASTLNLRGNYGYTF.

With respect to this clonotype: This may be a read error: a much more frequent sequence differs by one nucleotide. The chain uses TRBV20-1 and TRBJ1-4; D is unclear. CDR1 is DFQATT, CDR2 SNEGSKA, per germline (reference sequence). This CDR3 comprises 17 residues. CDR3 DNA sequence: TGCTGTGCTAGAGTCGATCCCCAGGACGAGACGGAAGGAAAACTGTTTTTT. Residues: CCARVDPQDETEGKLFF.

A few counts support this clonotype. The V gene is TRBV20-1, the J gene TRBJ2-1; 8 bases agree with TRBD2. J was trimmed by 10 bases and V by 2 bases; bases with no gene match: 10. The V gene's germline CDR1 is DFQATT and CDR2 SNEGSKA (reference sequence). This CDR3 region has 14 residues. Here the CDR3 DNA reads TGCAGTGCTAGACAGCCGGGAGGGCCTCGGGAGCAGTTCTTC. Translation gives CSARQPGGPREQFF.

This clonotype was detected many times. The rearrangement uses TRBV9 and TRBJ1-1; D perhaps matches TRBD1 (5 bases). Trimming cost V 6 bases and J 0 bases, with 12 bases left between them. The CDR3 runs 14 residues. CDR1 is SGDLS and CDR2 is YYNGEE in the germline V gene. The DNA of the CDR3 is TGTGCCAGCACCCCCGGGACGATGAACACTGAAGCTTTCTTT. It is translated as CASTPGTMNTEAFF.

This clonotype is classed as medium-sized. The chain recombines TRBV29-1 with TRBJ1-1, with 7 positions matching TRBD1. Germline V gene sequence: CDR1 SQVTM, CDR2 ANQGSEA. The CDR3 spans 13 residues. The trim removed 4 bases at V and 1 base at J, leaving 3 bases unmatched. The CDR3 bases are TGCAGCGTTGGACAGGGCGGGAACACTGAAGCTTTCTTT. It yields the protein CSVGQGGNTEAFF.

This clonotype was counted ten times or more. Here the CDR3 reads CASGTVEKLFF. DNA of the CDR3: TGTGCCAGTGGAACGGTTGAAAAACTGTTTTTT. The chain joins TRBV24-1 to TRBJ1-4; D is undetermined. CDR1 and CDR2 from the germline V gene are KGHDR and SFDVKD. This CDR3 has 11 residues. V was shortened by 11 bases and J by 7 bases, with 10 bases between the two germline ends.

There are a few counts of this clonotype. The chain carries TRBV6-1 and TRBJ2-7, with D possibly being TRBD1 (5 bases). Trimming took 4 bases from V and 3 from J, leaving 16 bases between them. CDR1 and CDR2 from the germline V gene are MNHNS and SASEGT. The CDR3 extends over 15 amino acids. CDR3: CASSVGAAPRYEQYF. The DNA of the CDR3 is TGTGCCAGCAGTGTAGGGGCCGCGCCGCGCTACGAGCAGTACTTC.

This sequence joins TRBV6-5 and TRBJ2-2; 12 bases agree with TRBD2. V lost 5 bases to trimming and J lost 6 bases; unmatched junction nucleotides: 10. The germline gives CDR1 MNHEY, CDR2 SVGAGI. The CDR3 is 17 amino acids. The CDR3 loop reads CASSIHPTSGSAGELFF. The CDR3 DNA is TGTGCCAGCAGTATACACCCGACTAGCGGGAGCGCCGGGGAGCTGTTTTTT.

In its sample, this clonotype was seen many times. This chain joins TRBV7-9 and TRBJ1-5; 8 bases fit TRBD1. J was trimmed by 7 bases and V by 5 bases; bases with no gene match: 10. Germline V gene sequence: CDR1 SEHNR, CDR2 FQNEAQ (reference sequence). CDR3 length: 15 residues. CDR3 in amino acids: CASSATGTGRQPQHF. In nucleotides, the CDR3 is TGTGCCAGCAGCGCGACCGGGACAGGACGACAGCCCCAGCATTTT.

In this sample, this clonotype turned up many times. The V call is TRBV29-1, the J call TRBJ2-5, with D perhaps matching TRBD1 (6 bases). This CDR3 has 15 amino acids. The V end lost 6 bases, the J end lost 1 base, and 18 bases lay between the germline ends. CDR1 is SQVTM, CDR2 ANQGSEA, per germline. The CDR3 nucleotides read TGCAGCGTGAACCGGGACAAAGGAGTCCAAGAGACCCAGTACTTC. It encodes CSVNRDKGVQETQYF. Full variable domain (rest looked up from reference TRBV29-1 and TRBJ2-5): SAVISQKPSRDICQRGTSLTIQCQVDSQVTMMFWYRQQPGQSLTLIATANQGSEATYESGFVIDKFPISRPNLTFSTLTVSNMSPEDSSIYLCSVNRDKGVQETQYFGPGTRLLVL.

This chain joins TRBV5-4 and TRBJ2-1; 14 nucleotides align to TRBD2. The CDR3 runs to 15 residues. Germline-derived CDR1 and CDR2 are SGHNT and YYREEE (reference sequence). Unmatched junction bases numbered 8, after V lost 6 bases and J lost 9 bases. CDR3: CASTRGLAGEGEQFF. Written as DNA, the CDR3 is TGTGCCAGCACCAGGGGACTAGCGGGAGAGGGTGAGCAGTTCTTC.

The V call is TRBV5-6, the J call TRBJ1-2, with 8 bases that match TRBD1. The CDR3 is made up of 15 amino acids. Germline CDR1 is SGHDT and CDR2 is YYEEEE. With 3 bases clipped from V and 5 bases from J, the junction kept 9 bases outside the gene matches. The CDR3 coding sequence is TGTGCCAGCAGCTCTGACTACAGGGGGACTTATGGCTACACCTTC. It translates to CASSSDYRGTYGYTF.

The rearrangement links TRBV11-2 to TRBJ2-7; tentative D call: TRBD1 (5 bases). The CDR3 sequence is 14 residues long. In germline, CDR1 is SGHAT, CDR2 FQNNGV. V was shortened by 3 bases and J by 2 bases, with 11 bases between the two germline ends. The CDR3 protein is CASSFGQGPYEQYF. CDR3 DNA sequence: TGTGCCAGCAGCTTCGGGCAGGGCCCCTACGAGCAGTACTTC.

This rearrangement joins TRBV5-6 to TRBJ2-3; TRBD2 matches at 8 bases. The germline V gene has CDR1 SGHDT and CDR2 YYEEEE. This CDR3 has 15 residues. With 0 bases clipped from V and 4 bases from J, the junction kept 4 bases outside the gene matches. The CDR3 protein is CASSLVAGGPDTQYF. CDR3 sequence (DNA): TGTGCCAGCAGCTTGGTCGCGGGAGGCCCAGATACGCAGTATTTT.